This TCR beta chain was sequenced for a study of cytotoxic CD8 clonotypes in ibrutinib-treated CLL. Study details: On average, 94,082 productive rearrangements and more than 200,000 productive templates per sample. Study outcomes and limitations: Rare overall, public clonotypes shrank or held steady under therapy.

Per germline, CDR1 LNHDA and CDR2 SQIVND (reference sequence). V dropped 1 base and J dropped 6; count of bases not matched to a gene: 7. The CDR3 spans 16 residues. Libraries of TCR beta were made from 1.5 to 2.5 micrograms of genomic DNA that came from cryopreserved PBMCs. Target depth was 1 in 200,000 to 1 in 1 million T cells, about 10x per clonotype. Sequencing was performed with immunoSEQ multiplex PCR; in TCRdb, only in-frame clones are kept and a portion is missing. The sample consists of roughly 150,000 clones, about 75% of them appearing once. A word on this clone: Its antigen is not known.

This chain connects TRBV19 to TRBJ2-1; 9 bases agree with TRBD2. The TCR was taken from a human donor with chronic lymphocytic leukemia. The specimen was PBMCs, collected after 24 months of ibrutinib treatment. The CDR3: CASSIVGGGASNEQFF. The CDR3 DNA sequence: TGTGCCAGTAGTATAGTTGGCGGGGGGGCCTCCAATGAGCAGTTCTTC.